These T cell receptor beta chains were read from a single sample in a study of T-cell reconstitution after alpha-beta-depleted transplantation in children. TCRdb re-derived calls from the PCR reads in MiXCR, one entry per CDR3 protein. The table includes 95,000 to 120,000 distinct CDR3 sequences, approximately 6.9% detected once. The material was PBMCs, mostly from graft donor cells, obtained 360 days after TCRalphabeta/CD19-depleted stem cell transplant. These receptor sequences come from a male patient under 10 years old who had a stem cell transplant for acute lymphoblastic leukemia, so the T cells may come from the graft donor. Both conserved end residues are part of each CDR3. A D gene is named only where the DNA matches it firmly. Size is stated for part of the rows, as once, few or many counts, or as a class when the clone is expanded.

DNA	CDR3	size	J	D	V
TGTGCCAGCAGCTTACCCTTAACGTATGGCTACACCTTC	CASSLPLTYGYTF	NA	TRBJ1-2	NA	TRBV7-9
TGTGCCAGCAGCACGGGGGAAAAACTGTTTTTT	CASSTGEKLFF	many	TRBJ1-4	NA	TRBV12-3/TRBV12-4
TGCGCCAGCAGCCAAGAATCGGGACTAGCGGGAGGAGGGGCCGGGGAGCTGTTTTTT	CASSQESGLAGGGAGELFF	NA	TRBJ2-2	TRBD2	TRBV4-3
TGTGCCAGCAGTTTAAAGCGGGACTACGAGCAGTACTTC	CASSLKRDYEQYF	many	TRBJ2-7	TRBD2	TRBV27
TGTGCCAGCAGTCCTCACAGGGGGGGTCACACTGAAGCTTTCTTT	CASSPHRGGHTEAFF	many	TRBJ1-1	TRBD1	TRBV12-3/TRBV12-4
TGCAGCGTTGTGGGGCAGAGTGGCGAGCAGTACTTC	CSVVGQSGEQYF	few	TRBJ2-7	NA	TRBV29-1
TGCGCCAGCAGCCAAGATCTCCCGAGGACAGGGTACGCAGATACGCAGTATTTT	CASSQDLPRTGYADTQYF	many	TRBJ2-3	TRBD1	TRBV4-3
TGTGCCAGCAGCCACGGGACTAGCGGGGGGAATGAGCAGTTCTTC	CASSHGTSGGNEQFF	many	TRBJ2-1	TRBD2	TRBV7-2
TGTGCCAGCAGCGAGGGACAGGGGCCCTACGAGCAGTACTTC	CASSEGQGPYEQYF	many	TRBJ2-7	TRBD1	TRBV7-9
TGTGCCACCAGTGCCGGGACAGTGTCACCCCTCCACTTT	CATSAGTVSPLHF	many	TRBJ1-6	TRBD1	TRBV24-1
TGTGCCATCAGTGAGTTACAGGGCACCAAAAACATTCAGTACTTC	CAISELQGTKNIQYF	many	TRBJ2-4	NA	TRBV10-3
TGCGCCAGCAGCTTGTTCGCAGGATCCTACGAGCAGTACTTC	CASSLFAGSYEQYF	many	TRBJ2-7	NA	TRBV5-1
TGTGCCAGCAGCCAAGATCTTCTAGCGGGAGGCCTCTCGGATGGGGAGCAGTACTTC	CASSQDLLAGGLSDGEQYF	many	TRBJ2-7	TRBD2	TRBV4-2
TGCGCCAGCAGCCGCACAGGGACCGGGGAGCTGTTTTTT	CASSRTGTGELFF	many	TRBJ2-2	NA	TRBV4-3
TGCAGTGCTAGTTCGGGGGAGGACTATGGCTACACCTTC	CSASSGEDYGYTF	NA	TRBJ1-2	NA	TRBV20-1
TGTGCCAGCAGCGTAGACGCGGGGACGACTAGCGGGAGGGCCAGAGAGACCCAGTACTTC	CASSVDAGTTSGRARETQYF	many	TRBJ2-5	TRBD2	TRBV9
TGTGCCACCAGCAGTTCCAGGGGAGGCAATCAGCCCCAGCATTTT	CATSSSRGGNQPQHF	many	TRBJ1-5	NA	TRBV15
TGTGCCAGCAGCTTCTCTGGGGCCAACGTCCTGACTTTC	CASSFSGANVLTF	many	TRBJ2-6	NA	TRBV12-3/TRBV12-4
TGTGCCAGCAGTGCTGGGACACGGAGGGGTCACGAGCAGTACTTC	CASSAGTRRGHEQYF	many	TRBJ2-7	NA	TRBV9
TGTGCCAGCAGTGAGAGGCAGGGGGTAGTTAAATATAATTCACCCCTCCACTTT	CASSERQGVVKYNSPLHF	many	TRBJ1-6	TRBD1	TRBV6-1
TGCAGTGCTAGCCCCCTAGCCCCCTCCTACGAGCAGTACTTC	CSASPLAPSYEQYF	few	TRBJ2-7	NA	TRBV20-1
TGTGCCAGCAGTTTTAGGACAGGGGCCCAGAACACTGAAGCTTTCTTT	CASSFRTGAQNTEAFF	many	TRBJ1-1	TRBD1	TRBV12-3/TRBV12-4
TGTGCCAGCAGCCATAGGGGGGCCTTGACTATGGGCACAGATACGCAGTATTTT	CASSHRGALTMGTDTQYF	NA	TRBJ2-3	NA	TRBV7-6
TGCAGTGCTAGAGATCAGGCCCATGGCGAGCAGTACTTC	CSARDQAHGEQYF	NA	TRBJ2-7	NA	TRBV20-1
TGCGCCAGCAGCTTGGCAGAGGGACAGGGGGAAAAACTGTTTTTT	CASSLAEGQGEKLFF	many	TRBJ1-4	TRBD1	TRBV5-1
TGCAGTGCTTACCCGGGACTGCGATGGGAGACCCAGTACTTC	CSAYPGLRWETQYF	many	TRBJ2-5	NA	TRBV20-1
TGCAGCGTTGAAGATAGGCTGGCTCACGAGCAGTACTTC	CSVEDRLAHEQYF	many	TRBJ2-7	NA	TRBV29-1
TGTGCCACCAGTGATGCCCCAGGGTGGGGAGAGACCCAGTACTTC	CATSDAPGWGETQYF	many	TRBJ2-5	NA	TRBV24-1
TGTGCCAGCAGCTTAAGCAGGGTAGCGGGAGGGAAGGAGCAGTTCTTC	CASSLSRVAGGKEQFF	many	TRBJ2-1	TRBD2	TRBV7-3
TGTGCCAGCAGTTACGATGTCGGGGGCAACACTGAAGCTTTCTTT	CASSYDVGGNTEAFF	many	TRBJ1-1	NA	TRBV6-2/TRBV6-3
TGTGCCAGCAGTTATACAGGGAGGGGAGAGACCCAGTACTTC	CASSYTGRGETQYF	many	TRBJ2-5	NA	TRBV25-1
TGCGCCAGCAGCCAACAAGGGGGGGCAGCAGCCAAAAACATTCAGTACTTC	CASSQQGGAAAKNIQYF	many	TRBJ2-4	NA	TRBV4-1
TGTGCCATCAGTGAATTCCCCTCGGACTCCCCTGATACGCAGTATTTT	CAISEFPSDSPDTQYF	few	TRBJ2-3	NA	TRBV10-3